This TCR beta chain was observed in a study of blood T cell repertoires in COVID-19. As for the study in general: T cells, B-cell-depleted T cells, or PBMCs provided the cDNA or gDNA that served as material.

Recruits, aged about 18 to 90 years, lived in 25 or so US areas. Which cohort a participant joined came from the clinical history participants gave. This clone was seen once. The CDR3 is 17 amino acids. J was trimmed by 9 bases and V by 3 bases; bases with no gene match: 14. The germline gives CDR1 KGHSH, CDR2 LQKENI. TCRdb keeps only in-frame clones here, not all; method: immunoSEQ multiplex PCR. The sample lists around 250,000 clones, 90% to 95% occurring once. Input material: PBMCs or T cells enriched from blood (not recorded which). This clonotype originated in a human donor in a cohort exposed to, infected with or recovered from COVID-19 (not recorded which). The donor label of this sample is uncertain. This rearrangement joins TRBV18 to TRBJ1-5; 10 nucleotides match TRBD1. The CDR3 nucleotides read TGTGCCAGCTCACCCGTCCCGGGACAGGGGTCACAAGGGCCCCAGCATTTT. Its translation: CASSPVPGQGSQGPQHF.